This T cell receptor (beta chain) derives from a study of control samples from healthy donors and cancer patients. The germline V and J ends were trimmed by 3 bases and 1 base, with 9 bases remaining between them. The CDR3 is made up of 14 amino acids. CDR1 and CDR2 (germline): SGHNT, YENEEA. Profiling relied on immunoSEQ multiplex PCR, and the TCRdb table lists in-frame clones only, not all of them. The data show some 82,000 clones, with 87% seen just once and more than 15% held by the top ten. The rearrangement uses TRBV11-3 and TRBJ1-1; perhaps TRBD1 as D (6 bases). The sequencing input was blood. The clonotype originates from a man in his fifties in good health. DNA for the CDR3: TGTGCCAGCAGCTTGCGGGACACGAACACTGAAGCTTTCTTT. Its protein product is CASSLRDTNTEAFF.